The sequence of this T cell receptor beta chain was determined in a study of early T cells in non-severe SARS-CoV-2 infection. In the study overall: Unpaired chains resulted from sequencing bulk RNA of unsorted whole blood.

Notes on the study in general: Matches to VDJdb favored anti-spike CD8 responses and missed private and CD4 specificities.

This clonotype appeared many times. No antigen is known for it. Molecules of cDNA were individually given unique molecular identifiers that were attached to them. TCRdb analysed the 5' RACE reads with MiXCR anew, one entry per CDR3 protein. The repertoire holds roughly 36,000 distinct CDR3 sequences, approximately 5.4% seen once, with over 10% in the top ten. The CDR3 length is 15 residues. CDR1 is SGHAT and CDR2 is FQNNGV in the germline V gene. V was pared by 4 bases and J by 2 bases, with 4 bases of the junction left unmatched. Sequenced input: whole blood. The chain joins TRBV11-2 to TRBJ2-2; 7 nucleotides agree with TRBD1. This TCR was recovered from an adult who was a healthcare worker with PCR-confirmed SARS-CoV-2 infection or an uninfected control (not recorded which). DNA of the CDR3: TGTGCCAGCAGCTCGACAGGGATAAACACCGGGGAGCTGTTTTTT. This encodes CASSSTGINTGELFF.